Below are 30 T cell receptor beta chains sequenced from a single sample in a study of metastatic and nonmetastatic thyroid tumors. TCRdb re-processed the PCR reads through MiXCR. The top ten hold about 4.6% of the sample, which has about 33,000 clones, over 15% seen once. The entire patient cohort was treatment-naive prior to thyroid surgery. Sequencing used blood. The receptors derive from a female donor with papillary thyroid cancer or a benign thyroid nodule (not recorded which). Some clones in this sample may be carry-over from other donors' samples.

This clone was observed at least ten times. The chain joins TRBV7-9 to TRBJ2-2, with TRBD1 as a possible D gene (6 bases). Germline-derived CDR1 and CDR2 are SEHNR and FQNEAQ (reference sequence). This CDR3 has 15 residues. Trimming stripped 2 bases from V and 2 bases from J, with 9 bases between. As DNA, the CDR3 is TGTGCCAGCAGCTTAATGGACAGTAACACCGGGGAGCTGTTTTTT. It yields the protein CASSLMDSNTGELFF.

This clone was recorded many times. The rearrangement uses TRBV29-1 and TRBJ2-5; TRBD2 matches 8 bases. Germline V gives CDR1 SQVTM, CDR2 ANQGSEA. The CDR3 length is 15 residues. V gave up 7 bases and J gave up 5 bases; unmatched junction bases: 15. Here the CDR3 reads CSAQRGYRAPETQYF. In nucleotides, the CDR3 is TGCAGCGCCCAGCGGGGGTACAGGGCCCCTGAGACCCAGTACTTC.

This clone was detected a few times. A much bigger clone sits one base away, suggesting this may be a read error. CDR3 DNA sequence: TGTGCTAGTGGTTTGTTACTAACGGGGACAGATACGCAGTATTTT. Its protein is CASGLLLTGTDTQYF. This chain joins TRBV12-5 and TRBJ2-3, with D perhaps matching TRBD2 (5 bases). Trimming pared 2 bases from V and 3 bases from J, leaving 12 bases between. Germline loops: CDR1 LGHNT, CDR2 FRNRAP. The CDR3 runs to 15 residues.

This clone has ten or more counts. A junction boundary mismatches the germline segment, possibly from a read error. The chain has TRBV2 and TRBJ2-1, with unresolved D. Germline V lookup: CDR1 SNHLY, CDR2 FYNNEI. CDR3 size: 14 residues. Written as DNA, the CDR3 is TGTGCCAGCAGGGAAGAAGCTCTTTACAATGAGCAGTTCTTC. The encoded protein is CASREEALYNEQFF.

This clone has ten or more counts. This sequence joins TRBV2 and TRBJ2-7; 9 positions agree with TRBD2. The junction had 8 bases not matched to a gene; V was cut back by 4 bases and J by 4 bases. CDR3 length: 15 residues. Looked up from germline, CDR1 is SNHLY and CDR2 is FYNNEI. CDR3 nucleotide sequence: TGTGCCAGCAGTGCGGTGGCGGGAGGGCTATACGAGCAGTACTTC. The encoded protein is CASSAVAGGLYEQYF. Complete variable domain (other parts from reference TRBV2 and TRBJ2-7): EPEVTQTPSHQVTQMGQEVILRCVPISNHLYFYWYRQILGQKVEFLVSFYNNEISEKSEIFDDQFSVERPDGSNFTLKIRSTKLEDSAMYFCASSAVAGGLYEQYFGPGTRLTVT.

This clone was recorded many times. The V and J genes are TRBV6-1 and TRBJ1-2; a weak D match, TRBD1 (6 bases). The CDR3 consists of 13 residues. Deletions cut 5 bases from V and 8 bases from J, with 15 bases between. Germline CDR1 reads MNHNS; CDR2 reads SASEGT. CDR3 in amino acids: CASSRTGLYGYTF. In DNA form, the CDR3 reads TGTGCCAGCAGTCGAACAGGGTTGTACGGCTACACCTTC.

This clone was found a few times. V is TRBV6-2 or TRBV6-3 and J is TRBJ1-1; possibly TRBD1 for D (6 bases). The CDR3 extends over 18 amino acids. V was trimmed by 0 bases and J by 5 bases, leaving 22 bases between them. CDR1 is MNHEY, CDR2 SVGEGT, per germline. CDR3 region: CASSYSRGWYRVVTEAFF. CDR3 nucleotides: TGTGCCAGCAGTTACTCGAGGGGTTGGTACAGGGTGGTAACTGAAGCTTTCTTT.

Many counts were recorded for this clone. This sample includes further DNA sequences coding for the same CDR3. The rearrangement uses TRBV12-3 or TRBV12-4 and TRBJ2-7, with 7 bases that match TRBD2. CDR3 length equals 14 residues. V shed 3 bases and J 4 bases; nucleotides not matched to a gene: 6. CDR3 sequence reads: CASSFGGGTYEQYF. In DNA form, the CDR3 reads TGTGCCAGCAGTTTCGGCGGGGGAACATACGAGCAGTACTTC.

For this clone: A much larger clone lies a single base off, so this may be a read error. The V gene is TRBV18, the J gene TRBJ1-1; no firm D call. The CDR3 covers 15 residues. V was clipped by 2 bases and J by 4 bases, with 14 bases between them. Germline values: CDR1 KGHSH, CDR2 LQKENI. CDR3 in amino acids: CASSPFSEVGTEAFF. As DNA, the CDR3 is TGTGCCAGCTCACCATTCTCCGAGGTGGGCACTGAAGCTTTCTTT.

This clone was observed at least ten times. The rearrangement links TRBV3-1 to TRBJ1-6, with TRBD1 matching 9 bases. V lost 0 bases and J lost 7; bases outside the gene matches: 1. The germline CDR1 and CDR2 sequences are LGHDT and YNNKEL (reference sequence). This CDR3 spans 15 amino acids. CDR3: CASSQETGGNSPLHF. The CDR3 DNA reads TGTGCCAGCAGCCAAGAAACAGGGGGCAATTCACCCCTCCACTTT.

This clone was counted at least ten times. The chain couples TRBV12-3 or TRBV12-4 to TRBJ2-5, with TRBD1 matching 7 bases. The CDR3 loop spans 15 amino acids. V was pared by 4 bases and J by 0 bases, with 5 bases of the junction left unmatched. The CDR3 coding sequence is TGTGCCAGCAGTTATACGGACAGGAACCAAGAGACCCAGTACTTC. Protein sequence: CASSYTDRNQETQYF.

The chain uses TRBV28 and TRBJ1-5, with D perhaps matching TRBD1 (5 bases). CDR3 length: 13 amino acids. The germline gives CDR1 MDHEN, CDR2 SYDVKM. The V end was cut by 6 bases, the J end by 7 bases, with 13 bases between. The CDR3 here is CASRETEVQPQHF. Here the CDR3 DNA reads TGTGCCAGCAGAGAGACAGAGGTCCAGCCCCAGCATTTT.

V is TRBV7-2 and J is TRBJ1-6; 8 bases are a match to TRBD1. The CDR3 extends over 15 amino acids. Germline CDR1 and CDR2: SGHTA and FQGNSA. Trimming at V came to 8 bases and at J to 6 bases, leaving 9 bases not matched to a gene. CDR3 loop: CASGIGDRINSPLHF. The CDR3, as DNA: TGTGCCAGCGGCATAGGGGACAGGATTAATTCACCCCTCCACTTT.

The chain couples TRBV5-4 to TRBJ1-2; D gene uncertain. CDR3 length: 15 residues. Germline V CDR1 and CDR2: SGHNT, YYREEE (reference sequence). V shed 4 bases and J shed 3 bases, with 16 bases lying between them. CDR3 bases: TGTGCCAGCAGCCAGGCGGGCCGAACCTACTATGGCTACACCTTC. This gives the protein CASSQAGRTYYGYTF.

This sequence joins TRBV3-1 and TRBJ2-6, with D hard to call. V lost 1 base to trimming and J lost 2 bases, with 0 bases between them. Germline V gene lookup returns CDR1 LGHDT and CDR2 YNNKEL (reference sequence). This CDR3 spans 13 amino acids. The CDR3 loop is CASSQAGANVLTF. The DNA for the CDR3 is TGTGCCAGCAGCCAAGCTGGGGCCAACGTCCTGACTTTC.

This chain connects TRBV4-2 to TRBJ2-7; D ambiguous. Germline V lookup: CDR1 LGHNA, CDR2 YNFKEQ. Trimming took 3 bases from V and 2 from J, leaving 11 bases between them. The CDR3 runs 14 residues. CDR3 protein: CASSQVSGPYEQYF. DNA of the CDR3: TGTGCCAGCAGCCAGGTTTCCGGTCCCTACGAGCAGTACTTC.

This clone showed up many times. Other nucleotide sequences from this sample produce the same CDR3. The V call is TRBV30, the J call TRBJ2-2; TRBD1 agrees at 11 bases. The V gene end was trimmed by 3 bases and the J gene end by 7 bases; junction bases not matched to a gene: 10. Germline V gives CDR1 GTSNPN, CDR2 SVGIG (reference sequence). This CDR3 is built from 16 residues. The CDR3 is CAWSEVPGQGVGELFF. Here the CDR3 DNA reads TGTGCCTGGAGCGAGGTTCCGGGACAGGGGGTCGGGGAGCTGTTTTTT.

Of note for this clone: Its ends do not fully match the called genes, so a read error is possible. This chain links TRBV3-1 with TRBJ2-1; possibly TRBD1 for D (5 bases). The CDR3 loop spans 16 amino acids. Germline V gene lookup returns CDR1 LGHDT and CDR2 YNNKEL (reference sequence). This CDR3 is CASSQLGLTGRNEPFF. CDR3 sequence (DNA): TGTGCGAGCAGCCAATTAGGGTTAACAGGCAGAAATGAGCCGTTCTTC.

At least ten counts were recorded for this clone. The chain joins TRBV4-1 to TRBJ2-7; perhaps D is TRBD1 or TRBD2 (5 bases each). The CDR3 length is 14 residues. V lost 6 bases to trimming and J lost 2 bases, with 14 bases between them. Germline V CDR1 and CDR2: MGHRA, YSYEKL. This CDR3 is CASSPGTEPYEQYF. CDR3 nucleotide sequence: TGCGCCAGCAGTCCCGGGACGGAACCCTACGAGCAGTACTTC.

The chain recombines TRBV6-6 with TRBJ2-7, with TRBD1 matching 7 bases. The length of the CDR3 is 15 residues. Germline V gene lookup returns CDR1 MNHNY and CDR2 SVGAGI (reference sequence). Trimming at V came to 0 bases and at J to 7 bases, leaving 9 bases not matched to a gene. The CDR3 protein is CASSYSDRLIGEQYF. The CDR3 DNA reads TGTGCCAGCAGTTACTCGGACAGGTTAATTGGGGAGCAGTACTTC.

In this sample, this clone turned up many times. The chain couples TRBV15 to TRBJ1-3, with no clear D. V dropped 0 bases and J dropped 1 base, with 7 bases sitting between them. The CDR3 consists of 15 residues. Germline loops: CDR1 LNHNV, CDR2 YYDKDF (reference sequence). The CDR3 DNA reads as TGTGCCACCAGCAGAGAGGCCGTATCTGGAAACACCATATATTTT. The encoded protein is CATSREAVSGNTIYF.

This clone was seen ten or more times. J is TRBJ2-1 and V is TRBV20-1; 11 nucleotides align to TRBD2. After removal of 6 bases from V and 0 bases from J, the junction contained 13 bases not matched to a gene. The CDR3 totals 18 residues. Germline CDR1 is DFQATT and CDR2 is SNEGSKA (reference sequence). CDR3 nucleotides: TGCAGTGCCGCGGGCATAGCGGGGGGGATAGTCTCCTACAATGAGCAGTTCTTC. It encodes CSAAGIAGGIVSYNEQFF.

This clone was detected many times. Other DNA sequences in the sample encode the same CDR3. V gene TRBV12-5 combines with J gene TRBJ2-3, with D tentatively TRBD2 (6 bases). CDR1 and CDR2 (germline): LGHNT, FRNRAP. The CDR3 totals 13 residues. The germline V and J ends were trimmed by 6 bases and 6 bases, with 13 bases remaining between them. The CDR3 is CASGGDLADTQYF. As DNA, the CDR3 is TGTGCTAGTGGAGGTGATCTAGCGGATACGCAGTATTTT.

This clone was recorded a few times. The rearrangement uses TRBV19 and TRBJ1-1; D unresolved. The CDR3 is 12 residues long. Germline CDR1 reads LNHDA; CDR2 reads SQIVND (reference sequence). V dropped 5 bases and J dropped 5 bases, with 9 bases sitting between them. Here the CDR3 reads CASSPCETEAFF. The DNA of the CDR3 is TGTGCCAGTAGTCCGTGTGAAACTGAAGCTTTCTTT. Filled out from reference TRBV19 and TRBJ1-1, the complete variable domain reads DGGITQSPKYLFRKEGQNVTLSCEQNLNHDAMYWYRQDPGQGLRLIYYSQIVNDFQKGDIAEGYSVSREKKESFPLTVTSAQKNPTAFYLCASSPCETEAFFGQGTRLTVV.

This clone was counted many times. CDR3 coding DNA: TGCGCCAGCAGCTTGGTTAGGGGATACAATGAGCAGTTCTTC. This gives the protein CASSLVRGYNEQFF. This chain links TRBV5-1 with TRBJ2-1, with a possible D match to TRBD1 (5 bases). Germline lookup yields CDR1 SGHRS and CDR2 YFSETQ. The CDR3 is 14 amino acids. The V and J ends lost 0 bases and 4 bases respectively, with 8 bases between them.

This clone was counted at least ten times. V gene TRBV24-1 combines with J gene TRBJ2-2; 7 bases agree with TRBD1. The CDR3 totals 14 residues. J lost 3 bases, V lost 5 bases, and 2 bases had no gene match. Germline V lookup: CDR1 KGHDR, CDR2 SFDVKD. The CDR3 DNA sequence: TGTGCCACCAGTGGTCAGGGGGACACCGGGGAGCTGTTTTTT. Residues: CATSGQGDTGELFF.

The sample holds many counts of this clone. The chain couples TRBV2 to TRBJ2-1; 7 nucleotides align to TRBD2. The CDR3 runs 12 residues. With 4 bases clipped from V and 10 bases from J, the junction kept 4 bases outside the gene matches. Germline-derived CDR1 and CDR2 are SNHLY and FYNNEI. In DNA, the CDR3 is TGTGCCAGCAGTGTGGGGGGAGGGGAGCAGTTCTTC. Its translation: CASSVGGGEQFF.

Within the sample, this clone is medium-sized. V usage is TRBV6-1 and J usage is TRBJ2-7; 10 bases agree with TRBD1. The CDR3 covers 15 residues. V lost 10 bases, J lost 3 bases, and 12 bases stayed unmatched. Looked up from germline, CDR1 is MNHNS and CDR2 is SASEGT. CDR3 residues: CATRDRGFGDYEQYF. CDR3 nucleotide sequence: TGTGCCACGCGGGACAGGGGTTTTGGGGACTACGAGCAGTACTTC.

This clone was seen more than once but under ten times. A junction end diverges from the germline sequence, so it may reflect a read error. This same CDR3 is encoded by further DNA sequences in the sample. The chain carries TRBV28 and TRBJ2-5; D perhaps matches TRBD2 (7 bases). Germline V gene lookup returns CDR1 MDHEN and CDR2 SYDVKM. This CDR3 comprises 16 residues. The CDR3 spells CASSLGGSGSPETQYF. DNA for the CDR3: TGTGCCAGTAGTTTAGGGGGTAGCGGGTCTCCTGAGACCCAGTACTTC.

V gene TRBV20-1 combines with J gene TRBJ1-4; TRBD1 aligns across 7 bases. The CDR3 is made up of 14 amino acids. Germline V gene data show CDR1 as DFQATT and CDR2 as SNEGSKA (reference sequence). With 5 bases clipped from V and 8 bases from J, the junction kept 11 bases outside the gene matches. CDR3 sequence reads: CSADREGTGEKLFF. The CDR3 DNA sequence: TGCAGTGCTGACAGGGAGGGGACGGGGGAAAAACTGTTTTTT.